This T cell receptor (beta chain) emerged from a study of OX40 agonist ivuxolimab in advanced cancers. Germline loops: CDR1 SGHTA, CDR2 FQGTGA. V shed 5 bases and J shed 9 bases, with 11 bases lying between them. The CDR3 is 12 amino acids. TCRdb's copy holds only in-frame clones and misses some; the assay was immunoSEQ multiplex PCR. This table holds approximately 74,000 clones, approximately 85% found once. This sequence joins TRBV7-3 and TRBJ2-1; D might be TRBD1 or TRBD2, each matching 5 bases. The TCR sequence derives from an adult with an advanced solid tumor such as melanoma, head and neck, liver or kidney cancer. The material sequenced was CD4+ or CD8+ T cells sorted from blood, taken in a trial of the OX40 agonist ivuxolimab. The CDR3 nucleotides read TGTGCCAGCAGCCCGGTTGGGGGTGAGCAGTTCTTC. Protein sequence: CASSPVGGEQFF.